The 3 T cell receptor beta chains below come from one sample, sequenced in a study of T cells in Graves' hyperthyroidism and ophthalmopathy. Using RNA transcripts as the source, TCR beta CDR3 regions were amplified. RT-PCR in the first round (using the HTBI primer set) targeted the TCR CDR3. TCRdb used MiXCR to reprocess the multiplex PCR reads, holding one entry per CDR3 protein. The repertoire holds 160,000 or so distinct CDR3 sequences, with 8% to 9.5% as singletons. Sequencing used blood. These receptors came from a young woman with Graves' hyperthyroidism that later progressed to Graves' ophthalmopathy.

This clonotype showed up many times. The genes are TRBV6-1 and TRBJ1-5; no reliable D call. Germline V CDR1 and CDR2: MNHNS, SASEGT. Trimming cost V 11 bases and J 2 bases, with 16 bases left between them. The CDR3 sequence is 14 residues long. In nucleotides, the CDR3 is TGTGCCGTAACAGCCCTTAGGGGCAATCAGCCCCAGCATTTT. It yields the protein CAVTALRGNQPQHF.

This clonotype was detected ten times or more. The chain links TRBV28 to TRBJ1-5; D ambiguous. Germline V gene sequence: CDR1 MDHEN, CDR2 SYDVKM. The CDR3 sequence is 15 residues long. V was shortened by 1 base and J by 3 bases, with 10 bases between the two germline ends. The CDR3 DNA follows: TGTGCCAGCAGTTTATTCGGGGTTCCCAATCAGCCCCAGCATTTT. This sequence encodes CASSLFGVPNQPQHF.

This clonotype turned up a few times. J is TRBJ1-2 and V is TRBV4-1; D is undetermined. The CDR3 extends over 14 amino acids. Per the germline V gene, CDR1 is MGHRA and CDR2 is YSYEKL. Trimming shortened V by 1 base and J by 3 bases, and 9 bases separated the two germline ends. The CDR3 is CASSQVGRDYGYTF. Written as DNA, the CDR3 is TGCGCCAGCAGCCAAGTAGGGCGCGACTATGGCTACACCTTC.